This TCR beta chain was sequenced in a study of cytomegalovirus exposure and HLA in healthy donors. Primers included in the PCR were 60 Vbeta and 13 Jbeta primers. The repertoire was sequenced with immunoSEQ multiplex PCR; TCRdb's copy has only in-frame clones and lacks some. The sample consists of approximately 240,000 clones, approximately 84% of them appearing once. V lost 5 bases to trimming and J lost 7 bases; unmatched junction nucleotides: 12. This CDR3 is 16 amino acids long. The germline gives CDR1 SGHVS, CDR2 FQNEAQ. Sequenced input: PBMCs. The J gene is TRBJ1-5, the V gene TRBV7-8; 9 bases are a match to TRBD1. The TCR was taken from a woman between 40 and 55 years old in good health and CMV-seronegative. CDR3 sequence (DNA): TGTGCCAGCAGCCTATTGGGACAGGGAATAGGGCAGCCCCAGCATTTT. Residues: CASSLLGQGIGQPQHF.